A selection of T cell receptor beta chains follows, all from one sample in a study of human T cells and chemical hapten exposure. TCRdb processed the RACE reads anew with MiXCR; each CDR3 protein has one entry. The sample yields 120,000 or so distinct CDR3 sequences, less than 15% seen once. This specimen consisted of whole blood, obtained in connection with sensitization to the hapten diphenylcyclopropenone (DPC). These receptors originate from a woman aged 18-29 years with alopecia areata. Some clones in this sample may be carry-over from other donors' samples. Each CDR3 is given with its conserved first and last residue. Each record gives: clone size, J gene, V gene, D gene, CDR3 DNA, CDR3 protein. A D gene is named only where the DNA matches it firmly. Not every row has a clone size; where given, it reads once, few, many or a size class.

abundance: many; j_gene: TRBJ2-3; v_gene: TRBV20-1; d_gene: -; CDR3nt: TGCAGTGCTAGACACCAAGCGGGTAGCACAGATACGCAGTATTTT; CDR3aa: CSARHQAGSTDTQYF
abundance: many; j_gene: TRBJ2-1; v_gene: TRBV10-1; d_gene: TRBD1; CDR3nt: TGCGCCAGCAATCTATTCATAGGGGGCCTCGCCTACAATGAGCAGTTCTTC; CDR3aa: CASNLFIGGLAYNEQFF
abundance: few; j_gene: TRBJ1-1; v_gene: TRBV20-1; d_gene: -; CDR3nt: TGCAGGGGGTACCAGGGGAACACTGAAGCTTTCTTT; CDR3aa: CRGYQGNTEAFF
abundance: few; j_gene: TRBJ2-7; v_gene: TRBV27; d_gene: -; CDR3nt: TGTGCCAGCAGTCTACCTGGACAGCCCCCCTACGAGCAGTACTTC; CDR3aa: CASSLPGQPPYEQYF
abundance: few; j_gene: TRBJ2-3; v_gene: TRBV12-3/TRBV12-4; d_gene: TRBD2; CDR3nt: TGTGCCAGCAGTTTGGTGCGGGGGGGCGCAGATACGCAGTATTTT; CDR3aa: CASSLVRGGADTQYF
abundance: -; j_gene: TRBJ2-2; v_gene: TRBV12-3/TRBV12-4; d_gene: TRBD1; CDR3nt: TGTGCCAGCAGGAGACGACAGGGATCCACCGAGGAGCTGTTTTTT; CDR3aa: CASRRRQGSTEELFF
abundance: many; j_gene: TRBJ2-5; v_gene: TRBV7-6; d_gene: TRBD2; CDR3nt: TGTGCCAGCAGCCCACGACGGACTAGTCTGGAGACCCAGTACTTC; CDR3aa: CASSPRRTSLETQYF
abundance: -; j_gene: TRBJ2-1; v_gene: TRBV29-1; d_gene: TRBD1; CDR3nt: TGCAGCGGTCACAGGGGACCCAATGAGCAGTTCTTC; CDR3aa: CSGHRGPNEQFF
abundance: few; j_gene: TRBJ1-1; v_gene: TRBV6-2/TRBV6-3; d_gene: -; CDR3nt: TGTGCCAGCATCTTGGGAGGGACTAACACTGAAGCTTTCTTT; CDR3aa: CASILGGTNTEAFF
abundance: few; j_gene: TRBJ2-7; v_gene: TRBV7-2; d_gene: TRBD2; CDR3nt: TGTGCCAGCAGCTTGGGGGAGGGGACTCCCTACGAGCAGTACTTC; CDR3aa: CASSLGEGTPYEQYF
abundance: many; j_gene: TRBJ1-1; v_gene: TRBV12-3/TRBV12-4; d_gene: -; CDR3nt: TGTGCCAGCAGTTTGTCAGGGCCTAACACTGAAGCTTTCTTT; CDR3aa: CASSLSGPNTEAFF
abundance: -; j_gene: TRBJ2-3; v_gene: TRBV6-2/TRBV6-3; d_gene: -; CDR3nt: TGTGCCAGCTCTGACAGGCATTCTACCACAGATACGCAGTATTTT; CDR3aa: CASSDRHSTTDTQYF
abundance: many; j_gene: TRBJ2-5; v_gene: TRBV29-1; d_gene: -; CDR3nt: TGCAGCGTTGGGCAGGGGCAAGAGACCCAGTACTTC; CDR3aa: CSVGQGQETQYF
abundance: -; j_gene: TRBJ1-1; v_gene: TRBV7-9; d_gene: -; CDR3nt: TGTGCCAGCAGCACCAGGGGCCGGGTGAAGACTGAAGCTTTCTTT; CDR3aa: CASSTRGRVKTEAFF
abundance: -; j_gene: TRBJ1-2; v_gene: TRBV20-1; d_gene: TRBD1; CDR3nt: TGCAGTGCTGGACAGGGATTCGATGGCTACACCTTC; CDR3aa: CSAGQGFDGYTF
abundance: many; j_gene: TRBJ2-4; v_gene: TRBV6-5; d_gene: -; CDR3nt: TGTGCCAGCAGCATTAGTAACAGGGCCAAAAACATTCAGTACTTC; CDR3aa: CASSISNRAKNIQYF